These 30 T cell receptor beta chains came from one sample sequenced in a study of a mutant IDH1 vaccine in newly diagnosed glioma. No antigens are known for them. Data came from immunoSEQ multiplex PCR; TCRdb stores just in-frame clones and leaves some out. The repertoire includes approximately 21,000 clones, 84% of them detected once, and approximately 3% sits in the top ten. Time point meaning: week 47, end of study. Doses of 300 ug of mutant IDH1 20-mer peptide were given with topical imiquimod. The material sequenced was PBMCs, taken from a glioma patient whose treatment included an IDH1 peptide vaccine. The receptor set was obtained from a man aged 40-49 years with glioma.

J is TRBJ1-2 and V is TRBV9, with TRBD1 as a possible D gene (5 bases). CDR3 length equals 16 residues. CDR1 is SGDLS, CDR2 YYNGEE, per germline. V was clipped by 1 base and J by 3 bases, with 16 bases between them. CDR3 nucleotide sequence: TGTGCCAGCAGCGTAAGTGTACAGGTCCCTCACTATGGCTACACCTTC. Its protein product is CASSVSVQVPHYGYTF.

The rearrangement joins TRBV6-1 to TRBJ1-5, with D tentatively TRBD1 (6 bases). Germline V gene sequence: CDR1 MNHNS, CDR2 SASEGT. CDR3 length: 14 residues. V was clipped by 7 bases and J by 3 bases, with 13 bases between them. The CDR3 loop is CASTYMGANQPQHF. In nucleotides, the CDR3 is TGTGCCAGCACCTACATGGGGGCCAATCAGCCCCAGCATTTT.

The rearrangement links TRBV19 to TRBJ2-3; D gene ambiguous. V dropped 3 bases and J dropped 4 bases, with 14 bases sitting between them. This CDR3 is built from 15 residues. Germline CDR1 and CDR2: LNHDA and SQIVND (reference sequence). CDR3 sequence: CASSMGISMADTQYF. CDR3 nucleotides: TGTGCCAGTAGTATGGGGATATCCATGGCAGATACGCAGTATTTT.

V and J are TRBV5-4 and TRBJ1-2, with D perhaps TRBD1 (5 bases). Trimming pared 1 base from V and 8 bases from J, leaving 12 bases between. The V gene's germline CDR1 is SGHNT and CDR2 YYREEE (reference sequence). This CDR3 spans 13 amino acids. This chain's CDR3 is CASSLWQGGGYTF. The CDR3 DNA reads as TGTGCCAGCAGCTTGTGGCAGGGAGGCGGCTACACCTTC. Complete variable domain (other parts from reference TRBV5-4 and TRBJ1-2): ETGVTQSPTHLIKTRGQQVTLRCSSQSGHNTVSWYQQALGQGPQFIFQYYREEENGRGNFPPRFSGLQFPNYSSELNVNALELDDSALYLCASSLWQGGGYTFGSGTRLTVV.

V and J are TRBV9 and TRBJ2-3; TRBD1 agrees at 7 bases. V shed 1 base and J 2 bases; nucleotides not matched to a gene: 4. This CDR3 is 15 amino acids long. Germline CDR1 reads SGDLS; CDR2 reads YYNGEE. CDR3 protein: CASSVREGATDTQYF. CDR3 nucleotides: TGTGCCAGCAGCGTAAGAGAGGGGGCCACAGATACGCAGTATTTT.

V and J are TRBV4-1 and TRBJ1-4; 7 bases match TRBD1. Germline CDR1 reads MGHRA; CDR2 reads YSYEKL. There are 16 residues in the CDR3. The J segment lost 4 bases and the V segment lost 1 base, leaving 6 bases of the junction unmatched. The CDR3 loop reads CASSQGQGRINEKLFF. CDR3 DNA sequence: TGCGCCAGCAGCCAAGGACAGGGCCGGATTAATGAAAAACTGTTTTTT.

The CDR3 sequence: CASRSRERGADTQYF. CDR3 nucleotides: TGCGCCAGCAGATCCAGAGAGCGGGGGGCAGATACGCAGTATTTT. The chain is built from TRBV5-1 and TRBJ2-3; 9 nucleotides agree with TRBD2. V shed 5 bases and J 4 bases; nucleotides not matched to a gene: 8. The CDR3 runs 15 residues. Germline V CDR1 and CDR2: SGHRS, YFSETQ.

This CDR3 reads CSHRDSYTEAFF. The CDR3 DNA is TGCAGCCACCGGGACAGTTACACTGAAGCTTTCTTT. The rearrangement joins TRBV29-1 to TRBJ1-1, with 7 positions matching TRBD1. The CDR3 covers 12 residues. Trimming cost V 8 bases and J 3 bases; bases outside gene matches: 6. Germline-derived CDR1 and CDR2 are SQVTM and ANQGSEA.

Here the CDR3 reads CASSSANEKLFF. CDR3 DNA sequence: TGTGCCAGCAGCTCAGCTAATGAAAAACTGTTTTTT. The rearrangement joins TRBV2 to TRBJ1-4; D not resolved. The CDR3 extends over 12 amino acids. The germline gives CDR1 SNHLY, CDR2 FYNNEI. V was cut by 6 bases and J by 3 bases, with 5 bases left in between.

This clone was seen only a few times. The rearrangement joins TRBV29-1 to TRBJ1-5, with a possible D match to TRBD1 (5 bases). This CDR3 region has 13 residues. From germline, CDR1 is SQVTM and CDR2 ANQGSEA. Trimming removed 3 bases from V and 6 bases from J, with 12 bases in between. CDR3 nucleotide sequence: TGCAGCGTTGAGGGGGGAGGCGGTCAGCCCCAGCATTTT. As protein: CSVEGGGGQPQHF. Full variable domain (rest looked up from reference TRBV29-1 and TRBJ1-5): SAVISQKPSRDICQRGTSLTIQCQVDSQVTMMFWYRQQPGQSLTLIATANQGSEATYESGFVIDKFPISRPNLTFSTLTVSNMSPEDSSIYLCSVEGGGGQPQHFGDGTRLSIL.

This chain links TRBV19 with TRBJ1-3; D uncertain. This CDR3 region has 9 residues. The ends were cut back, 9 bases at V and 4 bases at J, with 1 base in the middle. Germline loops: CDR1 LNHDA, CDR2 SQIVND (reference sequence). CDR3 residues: CARGNTIYF. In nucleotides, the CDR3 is TGTGCCAGAGGAAACACCATATATTTT.

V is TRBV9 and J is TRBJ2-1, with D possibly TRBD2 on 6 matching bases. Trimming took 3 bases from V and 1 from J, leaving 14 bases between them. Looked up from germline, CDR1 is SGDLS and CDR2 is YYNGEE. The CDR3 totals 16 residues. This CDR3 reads CASSASSGLSYNEQFF. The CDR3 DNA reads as TGTGCCAGCAGCGCTAGTTCGGGACTGTCCTACAATGAGCAGTTCTTC.

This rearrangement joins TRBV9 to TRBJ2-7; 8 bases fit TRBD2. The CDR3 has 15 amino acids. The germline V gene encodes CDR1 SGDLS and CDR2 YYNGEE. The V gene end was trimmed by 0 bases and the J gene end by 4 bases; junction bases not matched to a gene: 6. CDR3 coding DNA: TGTGCCAGCAGCGTAGTACCCCAGCGGGAGTACGAGCAGTACTTC. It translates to CASSVVPQREYEQYF. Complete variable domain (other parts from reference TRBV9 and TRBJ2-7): DSGVTQTPKHLITATGQRVTLRCSPRSGDLSVYWYQQSLDQGLQFLIQYYNGEERAKGNILERFSAQQFPDLHSELNLSSLELGDSALYFCASSVVPQREYEQYFGPGTRLTVT.

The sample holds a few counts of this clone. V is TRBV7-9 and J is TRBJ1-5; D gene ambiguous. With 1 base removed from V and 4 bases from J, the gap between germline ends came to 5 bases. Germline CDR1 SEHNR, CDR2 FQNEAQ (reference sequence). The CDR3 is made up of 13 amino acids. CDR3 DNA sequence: TGTGCCAGCAGCTTAGAATCAAATCAGCCCCAGCATTTT. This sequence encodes CASSLESNQPQHF.

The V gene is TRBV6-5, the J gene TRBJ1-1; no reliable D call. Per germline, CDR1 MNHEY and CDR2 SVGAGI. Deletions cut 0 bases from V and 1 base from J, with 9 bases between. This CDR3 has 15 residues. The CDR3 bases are TGTGCCAGCAGTTACTCTTCGGCACCGAACACTGAAGCTTTCTTT. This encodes CASSYSSAPNTEAFF.

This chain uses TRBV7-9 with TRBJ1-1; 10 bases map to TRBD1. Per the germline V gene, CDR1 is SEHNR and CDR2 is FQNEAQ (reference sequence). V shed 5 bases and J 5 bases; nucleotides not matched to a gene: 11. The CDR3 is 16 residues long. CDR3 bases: TGTGCCAGCAGCGTCCGGGACAGGGGAATGAGTACTGAAGCTTTCTTT. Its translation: CASSVRDRGMSTEAFF. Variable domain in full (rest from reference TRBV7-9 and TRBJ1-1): DTGVSQNPRHKITKRGQNVTFRCDPISEHNRLYWYRQTLGQGPEFLTYFQNEAQLEKSRLLSDRFSAERPKGSFSTLEIQRTEQGDSAMYLCASSVRDRGMSTEAFFGQGTRLTVV.

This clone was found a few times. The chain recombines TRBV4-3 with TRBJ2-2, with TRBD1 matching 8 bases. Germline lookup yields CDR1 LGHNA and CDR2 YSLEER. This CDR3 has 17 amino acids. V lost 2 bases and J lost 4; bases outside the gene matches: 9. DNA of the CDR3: TGCGCCAGCAGCCAATTACCAGGACAGGGTTCCACCGGGGAGCTGTTTTTT. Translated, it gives CASSQLPGQGSTGELFF.

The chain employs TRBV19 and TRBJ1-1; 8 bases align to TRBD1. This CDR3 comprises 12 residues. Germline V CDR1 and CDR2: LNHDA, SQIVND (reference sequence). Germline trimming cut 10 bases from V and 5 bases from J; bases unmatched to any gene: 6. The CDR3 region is CATKDRETEAFF. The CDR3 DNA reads TGTGCCACTAAGGACAGGGAAACTGAAGCTTTCTTT.

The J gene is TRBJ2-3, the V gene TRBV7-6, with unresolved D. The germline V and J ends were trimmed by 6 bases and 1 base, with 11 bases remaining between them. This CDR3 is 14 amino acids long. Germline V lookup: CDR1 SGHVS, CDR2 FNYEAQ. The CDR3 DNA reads TGTGCCAGCAGGCCACGGGCTGGCACAGATACGCAGTATTTT. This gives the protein CASRPRAGTDTQYF.

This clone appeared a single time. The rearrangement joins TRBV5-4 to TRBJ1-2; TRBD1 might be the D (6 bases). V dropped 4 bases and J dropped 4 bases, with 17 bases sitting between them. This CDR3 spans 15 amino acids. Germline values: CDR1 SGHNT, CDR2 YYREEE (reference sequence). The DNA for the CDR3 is TGTGCCAGCAGCCAGGGGAATTGGGGGAGCTATGGCTACACCTTC. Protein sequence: CASSQGNWGSYGYTF.

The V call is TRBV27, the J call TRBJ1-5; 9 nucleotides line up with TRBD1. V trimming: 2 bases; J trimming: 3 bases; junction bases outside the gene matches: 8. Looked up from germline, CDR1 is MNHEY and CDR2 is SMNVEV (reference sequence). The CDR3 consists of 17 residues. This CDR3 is CASSLNTGGSVNQPQHF. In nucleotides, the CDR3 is TGTGCCAGCAGTTTAAATACAGGGGGCTCTGTCAATCAGCCCCAGCATTTT.

The CDR3 nucleotides are TGCGCCAGCAGCCAAGTCGGGAAGAACGAGCAGTACTTC. Its protein is CASSQVGKNEQYF. The rearrangement links TRBV4-3 to TRBJ2-7; a possible D gene is TRBD2 (5 bases). The germline V gene has CDR1 LGHNA and CDR2 YSLEER. The ends were cut back, 1 base at V and 5 bases at J, with 9 bases in the middle. The length of the CDR3 is 13 residues.

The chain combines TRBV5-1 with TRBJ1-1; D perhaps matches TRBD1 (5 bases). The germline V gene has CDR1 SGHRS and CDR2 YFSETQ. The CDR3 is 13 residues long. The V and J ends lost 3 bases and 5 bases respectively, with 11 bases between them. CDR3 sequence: CASSSQGRTEAFF. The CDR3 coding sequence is TGCGCCAGCAGCTCCCAGGGACGGACTGAAGCTTTCTTT.

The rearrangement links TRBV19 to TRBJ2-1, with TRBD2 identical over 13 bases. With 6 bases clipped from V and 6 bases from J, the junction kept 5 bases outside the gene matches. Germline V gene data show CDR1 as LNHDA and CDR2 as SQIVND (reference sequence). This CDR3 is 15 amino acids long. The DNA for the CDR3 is TGTGCCAGTAGGCCTACTAGCGGGAGGGCCAATGAGCAGTTCTTC. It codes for CASRPTSGRANEQFF.

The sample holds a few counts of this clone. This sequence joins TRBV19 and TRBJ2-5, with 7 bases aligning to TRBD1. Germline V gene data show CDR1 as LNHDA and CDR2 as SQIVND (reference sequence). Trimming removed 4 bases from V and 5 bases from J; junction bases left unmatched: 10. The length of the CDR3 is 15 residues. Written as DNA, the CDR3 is TGTGCCAGTAGTACCGACGCACAGGGGTCGGAGACCCAGTACTTC. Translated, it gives CASSTDAQGSETQYF.

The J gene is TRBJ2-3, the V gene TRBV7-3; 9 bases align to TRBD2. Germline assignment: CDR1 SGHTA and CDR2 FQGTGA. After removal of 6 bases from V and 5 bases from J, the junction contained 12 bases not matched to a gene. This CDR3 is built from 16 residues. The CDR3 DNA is TGTGCCAGCAGTTACCGTGCCCAGCGGGAGGTAGATACGCAGTATTTT. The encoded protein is CASSYRAQREVDTQYF.

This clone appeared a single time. CDR3 loop: CASSELASEETQYF. In DNA form, the CDR3 reads TGTGCCAGCAGTGAACTAGCTTCGGAGGAGACCCAGTACTTC. The genes are TRBV2 and TRBJ2-5; D is perhaps TRBD2 (5 bases). Trimming pared 2 bases from V and 5 bases from J, leaving 12 bases between. Germline V gene sequence: CDR1 SNHLY, CDR2 FYNNEI. The CDR3 has 14 amino acids.

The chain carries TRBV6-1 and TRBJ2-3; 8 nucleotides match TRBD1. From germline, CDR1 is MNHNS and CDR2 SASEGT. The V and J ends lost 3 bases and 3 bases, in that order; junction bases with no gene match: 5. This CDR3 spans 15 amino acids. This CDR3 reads CASSDSRDRTDTQYF. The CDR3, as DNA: TGTGCCAGCAGTGATAGCCGGGACAGGACAGATACGCAGTATTTT.

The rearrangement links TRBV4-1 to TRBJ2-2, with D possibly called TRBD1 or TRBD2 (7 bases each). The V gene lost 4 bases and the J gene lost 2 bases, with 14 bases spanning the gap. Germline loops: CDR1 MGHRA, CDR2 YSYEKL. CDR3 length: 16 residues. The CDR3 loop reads CASSPGGGTNTGELFF. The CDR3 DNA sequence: TGCGCCAGCAGCCCAGGGGGAGGGACCAACACCGGGGAGCTGTTTTTT.

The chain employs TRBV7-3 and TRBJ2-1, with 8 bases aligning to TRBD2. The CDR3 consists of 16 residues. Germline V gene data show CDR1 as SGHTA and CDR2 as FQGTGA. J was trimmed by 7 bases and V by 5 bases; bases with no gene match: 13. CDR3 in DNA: TGTGCCAGCAGCACAAACCCCAGGACTAGCCAAAATGAGCAGTTCTTC. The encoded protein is CASSTNPRTSQNEQFF.